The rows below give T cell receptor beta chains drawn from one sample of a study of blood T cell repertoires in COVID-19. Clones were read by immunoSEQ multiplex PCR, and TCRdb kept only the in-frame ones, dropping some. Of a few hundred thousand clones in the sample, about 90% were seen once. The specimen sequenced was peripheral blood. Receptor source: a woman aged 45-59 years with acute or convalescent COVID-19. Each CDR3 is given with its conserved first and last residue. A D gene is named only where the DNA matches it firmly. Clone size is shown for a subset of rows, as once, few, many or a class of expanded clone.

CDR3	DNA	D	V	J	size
CATSRLAGEHYEQFF	TGTGCCACCAGCAGACTAGCGGGAGAGCATTATGAGCAGTTCTTC	TRBD2	TRBV15	TRBJ2-1	-
CASSVSGISYEQYF	TGTGCCAGCAGCGTTAGCGGGATCTCCTACGAGCAGTACTTC	TRBD2	TRBV28	TRBJ2-7	-
CASRNTGGADYGYTF	TGTGCCAGCAGGAACACAGGGGGCGCTGACTATGGCTACACCTTC	TRBD1	TRBV28	TRBJ1-2	-
CASSIQGMSEAFF	TGTGCCAGTAGTATACAGGGGATGTCTGAAGCTTTCTTT	-	TRBV19	TRBJ1-1	-
CATSQGLEDAQFF	TGTGCCACCAGCCAGGGACTAGAAGACGCCCAGTTCTTC	TRBD2	TRBV15	TRBJ2-1	-
CATSDLRPGEGYGYTF	TGTGCCACCAGTGATTTGCGGCCAGGGGAAGGGTATGGCTACACCTTC	-	TRBV24-1	TRBJ1-2	-
CASSLGGSGEQFF	TGTGCCAGCAGCTTGGGTGGGTCGGGTGAGCAGTTCTTC	-	TRBV5-4	TRBJ2-1	-
CATSDLTGASDTQYF	TGTGCCACCAGTGATTTGACAGGTGCGTCAGATACGCAGTATTTT	-	TRBV24-1	TRBJ2-3	-
CASSRTNHNEQFF	TGTGCCAGCAGCCGGACTAACCACAATGAGCAGTTCTTC	-	TRBV28	TRBJ2-1	-
CATSRDLGGSTEAFF	TGTGCCACCAGCAGAGATCTGGGGGGAAGCACTGAAGCTTTCTTT	-	TRBV15	TRBJ1-1	-
CASSQDWDSNTEAFF	TGCGCCAGCAGCCAAGATTGGGACAGTAACACTGAAGCTTTCTTT	TRBD1	TRBV4-3	TRBJ1-1	-
CASNEFGTGVRYEQYF	TGTGCCAGCAATGAGTTTGGGACAGGGGTCCGCTACGAGCAGTACTTC	TRBD1	TRBV2	TRBJ2-7	-
CASSDETGGTEAFF	TGTGCCAGCAGTGATGAGACAGGGGGTACTGAAGCTTTCTTT	TRBD1	TRBV2	TRBJ1-1	few
CASKSTGGETEAFF	TGTGCCAGCAAATCGACAGGGGGCGAGACTGAAGCTTTCTTT	TRBD1	TRBV6-4	TRBJ1-1	-
CASSEDSSYNEQFF	TGTGCCAGCAGTGAGGACAGCTCCTACAATGAGCAGTTCTTC	-	TRBV6-2/TRBV6-3	TRBJ2-1	-
CASRFSLAGNYEQYF	TGTGCCAGCAGATTTAGCCTGGCAGGGAACTACGAGCAGTACTTC	-	TRBV6-5	TRBJ2-7	-
CASSLRYRGETEAFF	TGTGCCAGCAGCTTAAGGTACCGGGGTGAAACTGAAGCTTTCTTT	-	TRBV7-2	TRBJ1-1	-
CASSDLDRGRERELFF	TGTGCCAGCAGTGACCTCGACAGGGGGCGGGAGCGGGAGCTGTTTTTT	TRBD1	TRBV6-1	TRBJ2-2	once
CASSSVGSTEAFF	TGTGCCAGCAGCTCCGTCGGTAGCACTGAAGCTTTCTTT	-	TRBV12-3/TRBV12-4	TRBJ1-1	-
CASSPGGGANIEQYF	TGTGCCAGCAGCCCAGGGGGCGGAGCGAACATCGAGCAGTACTTC	TRBD1	TRBV5-4	TRBJ2-7	-
CASSLGRLGADEAFF	TGCGCCAGCAGCTTGGGGCGGCTAGGGGCCGATGAAGCTTTCTTT	-	TRBV5-1	TRBJ1-1	-
CASSMIVAGGGYNEQFF	TGTGCCAGCAGTATGATTGTAGCGGGAGGGGGCTACAATGAGCAGTTCTTC	TRBD2	TRBV2	TRBJ2-1	-
CASSAPRGWDSPLHF	TGTGCCAGCAGCGCTCCCAGGGGATGGGATTCACCCCTCCACTTT	-	TRBV7-9	TRBJ1-6	few
CASSITSGSTDTQYF	TGTGCCAGCAGCATAACTAGCGGGAGCACAGATACGCAGTATTTT	TRBD2	TRBV6-5	TRBJ2-3	-
CASSQDSLDRALEAFF	TGTGCCAGCAGCCAAGACTCGTTGGACAGAGCCCTTGAAGCTTTCTTT	-	TRBV4-2	TRBJ1-1	-
CASSLEGALAGWGNEQFF	TGTGCCAGCAGCTTAGAAGGGGCCCTAGCGGGATGGGGCAATGAGCAGTTCTTC	TRBD2	TRBV7-9	TRBJ2-1	few
CSVAAITTDTQYF	TGCAGCGTTGCTGCGATTACCACAGATACGCAGTATTTT	-	TRBV29-1	TRBJ2-3	-
CASSMTSGSFNEQFF	TGTGCCAGCAGTATGACTAGCGGGAGCTTCAATGAGCAGTTCTTC	TRBD2	TRBV27	TRBJ2-1	once
CAWSPREAFSEAFF	TGTGCCTGGAGTCCCAGGGAGGCATTCTCTGAAGCTTTCTTT	-	TRBV30	TRBJ1-1	-
CASTEGATGELFF	TGTGCCAGCACGGAAGGAGCTACCGGGGAGCTGTTTTTT	-	TRBV6-5	TRBJ2-2	-
CASSLRAASDYYEQYF	TGCGCCAGCAGCTTGAGGGCAGCCTCAGACTACTACGAGCAGTACTTC	-	TRBV5-1	TRBJ2-7	-
CASSLEGLASYEQYF	TGTGCCAGCAGCCTCGAGGGACTAGCTTCCTACGAGCAGTACTTC	TRBD2	TRBV6-5	TRBJ2-7	-
CASSQYLGAGGKTQYF	TGTGCCAGCAGCCAATACCTGGGGGCAGGGGGCAAGACCCAGTACTTC	TRBD1	TRBV3-1/TRBV3-2	TRBJ2-5	-
CASSLLDRRDSPLHF	TGTGCCAGCAGTTTACTGGACCGGAGGGATTCACCCCTCCACTTT	-	TRBV28	TRBJ1-6	-
CASSLLGLGYNEQFF	TGTGCCAGCAGCTTACTGGGACTGGGCTACAATGAGCAGTTCTTC	-	TRBV7-2	TRBJ2-1	-
CATSSLGKANTGELFF	TGTGCCACCAGCAGTTTGGGCAAAGCGAACACCGGGGAGCTGTTTTTT	-	TRBV15	TRBJ2-2	-
CASSFRDIVKNTEAFF	TGTGCCAGCAGCTTCCGGGACATAGTGAAGAACACTGAAGCTTTCTTT	-	TRBV7-8	TRBJ1-1	-
CASSNGDSPEPIAKNIQYF	TGTGCCAGCAGCAACGGGGACAGCCCGGAGCCTATAGCCAAAAACATTCAGTACTTC	-	TRBV21-1	TRBJ2-4	-
CASSPGGYQGGQIQYF	TGCGCCAGCAGCCCGGGAGGTTACCAGGGTGGGCAGATTCAGTACTTC	TRBD2	TRBV5-1	TRBJ2-4	once
CASSPDRGRTNEKLFF	TGTGCCAGCAGCCCCGACAGGGGGAGAACTAATGAAAAACTGTTTTTT	TRBD1	TRBV5-5	TRBJ1-4	-
CSASASTEGQYF	TGCAGTGCTAGTGCGTCGACGGAGGGGCAGTACTTC	-	TRBV20-1	TRBJ2-7	once
CASSRFTGTSTDTQYF	TGTGCCAGCTCACGTTTTACCGGGACATCCACAGATACGCAGTATTTT	-	TRBV18	TRBJ2-3	-
CASRGPGTYGYTF	TGTGCCAGCAGGGGCCCAGGCACCTATGGCTACACCTTC	-	TRBV6-5	TRBJ1-2	-
CASSPVTTGVGYTGAFF	TGTGCCAGCTCACCAGTTACGACAGGGGTGGGTTATACCGGGGCTTTCTTT	TRBD1	TRBV18	TRBJ1-1	once
CATSRGVQPLGNQPQHF	TGTGCCACCAGCAGAGGAGTACAGCCCTTGGGCAATCAGCCCCAGCATTTT	-	TRBV15	TRBJ1-5	-
CASSFGTEAFF	TGTGCCAGCTCTTTCGGCACTGAAGCTTTCTTT	-	TRBV27	TRBJ1-1	-
CASSENEKLFF	TGTGCCAGCAGTGAGAATGAAAAACTGTTTTTT	-	TRBV28	TRBJ1-4	-
CASVGQGVTYNEQFF	TGTGCCAGCGTCGGACAGGGGGTAACATACAATGAGCAGTTCTTC	TRBD1	TRBV28	TRBJ2-1	-
CASSRSGTGANNEQFF	TGCGCCAGCAGCCGATCCGGGACAGGGGCGAACAATGAGCAGTTCTTC	TRBD1	TRBV5-1	TRBJ2-1	-
CASSLGDRYYEQYF	TGCGCCAGCAGCTTGGGCGACAGATACTACGAGCAGTACTTC	-	TRBV5-1	TRBJ2-7	few
CASSRDRGEVYGYTF	TGCGCCAGCAGCAGAGACAGGGGAGAGGTCTATGGCTACACCTTC	TRBD1	TRBV5-1	TRBJ1-2	-
CAISGRGPSEQYF	TGTGCCATCAGTGGCAGGGGGCCGTCCGAGCAGTACTTC	TRBD1	TRBV10-3	TRBJ2-7	-
CSVGRGGTEAFF	TGCAGCGTTGGAAGGGGGGGGACTGAAGCTTTCTTT	-	TRBV29-1	TRBJ1-1	-
CASSPDRSSYEQYF	TGTGCCAGCTCACCCGACAGGAGCTCCTACGAGCAGTACTTC	-	TRBV18	TRBJ2-7	-
CASSLVAQGAHEQYF	TGTGCCAGCAGCTTGGTCGCACAGGGGGCCCACGAGCAGTACTTC	TRBD1	TRBV5-6	TRBJ2-7	once
CASRRTGMNYGYTF	TGTGCCAGCCGGAGGACAGGGATGAACTATGGCTACACCTTC	TRBD1	TRBV3-1/TRBV3-2	TRBJ1-2	-
CASTQVQGGTGELFF	TGTGCCAGCACCCAAGTCCAGGGTGGGACCGGGGAGCTGTTTTTT	-	TRBV3-1/TRBV3-2	TRBJ2-2	-